Shown below are 9 T cell receptor beta chains from a single sample sequenced in a study of blood T cell repertoires in COVID-19 (dated by TCRdb to about 2020). The receptor library was made with the immunoSEQ multiplex PCR assay. The clones in this table, taken by TCRdb from immuneACCESS, are in-frame only. Not every clone is retained; where verified, under half of the shortfall comes from an unresolved V gene, and the cause of the rest is unknown. For this sample the table gives about 140,000 clones, of which under 85% were detected only once. In total, the top ten clones hold 5.5% to 7% of the sample. What was sequenced was peripheral blood. Receptor source: a human donor in a cohort sampled during active COVID-19.

This clone showed up just a few times. The rearrangement uses TRBV19 and TRBJ2-2; 7 bases map to TRBD1. Per germline, CDR1 LNHDA and CDR2 SQIVND (reference sequence). V trimming: 7 bases; J trimming: 6 bases; junction bases outside the gene matches: 8. The CDR3 runs to 14 residues. The chain's CDR3 is CASTRTGGSGELFF. CDR3 nucleotide sequence: TGTGCCAGTACTAGGACAGGAGGTTCCGGGGAGCTGTTTTTT.

The chain recombines TRBV5-1 with TRBJ2-7, with 7 nucleotides matching TRBD1. V lost 6 bases, J lost 5 bases, and 8 bases stayed unmatched. Germline values: CDR1 SGHRS, CDR2 YFSETQ. This CDR3 has 13 residues. This CDR3 is CASTLGTEDEQYF. The CDR3 DNA follows: TGCGCCAGCACATTAGGGACAGAGGACGAGCAGTACTTC.

This clone was detected a few times. The chain couples TRBV3-1 (or the pseudogene TRBV3-2) to TRBJ1-4; D gene uncertain. Deletions cut 6 bases from V and 7 bases from J, with 12 bases between. The germline gives CDR1 LGHDT, CDR2 YNNKEL (reference sequence). CDR3 size: 13 residues. The CDR3 here is CASRSRAGEKLFF. In DNA form, the CDR3 reads TGTGCCAGCAGGTCGCGGGCAGGTGAAAAACTGTTTTTT.

This clone was picked up a small number of times. The V and J genes are TRBV23-1 and TRBJ2-1; D not certain. TRBV23-1 is marked as an open reading frame, function uncertain. This CDR3 region has 17 residues. Between the trimmed V and J ends, which lost 4 bases and 5 bases, there was a span of 21 bases. CDR3 region: CASSPRKDTVPNNEQFF. CDR3 bases: TGCGCCAGCAGTCCACGTAAAGACACGGTCCCCAACAATGAGCAGTTCTTC.

This clone came up a few times. This sequence joins TRBV10-1 and TRBJ1-1; D gene unclear. The CDR3 length is 16 residues. Trimming shortened V by 4 bases and J by 0 bases, and 15 bases separated the two germline ends. Per the germline V gene, CDR1 is WNHNN and CDR2 is SYGVQD (reference sequence). This chain's CDR3 is CASSARCFYMNTEAFF. DNA for the CDR3: TGCGCCAGCAGTGCCCGGTGCTTTTATATGAACACTGAAGCTTTCTTT.

The chain employs TRBV30 and TRBJ1-5, with D tentatively TRBD1 (5 bases). The V gene's germline CDR1 is GTSNPN and CDR2 SVGIG (reference sequence). The V end was cut by 2 bases, the J end by 6 bases, with 17 bases between. The CDR3 has 15 residues. CDR3 nucleotide sequence: TGTGCCTGGAGTATTATCTCGGGGGTGGGTCAGCCCCAGCATTTT. Translated: CAWSIISGVGQPQHF.

This chain joins TRBV7-2 and TRBJ1-3; maybe TRBD1 (5 bases). This CDR3 is built from 14 residues. V lost 3 bases, J lost 3 bases, and 9 bases lay in between. Germline V gene lookup returns CDR1 SGHTA and CDR2 FQGNSA. CDR3 sequence reads: CASSFPGGGNTIYF. For the CDR3, the DNA is TGTGCCAGCAGCTTTCCCGGGGGTGGAAACACCATATATTTT.

J is TRBJ1-1 and V is TRBV5-1; 7 bases are shared with TRBD1. After removal of 2 bases from V and 1 base from J, the junction contained 8 bases not matched to a gene. The germline gives CDR1 SGHRS, CDR2 YFSETQ. This CDR3 is 16 amino acids long. The CDR3 protein is CASSFISGTANTEAFF. In nucleotides, the CDR3 is TGCGCCAGCAGCTTTATTTCCGGGACAGCGAACACTGAAGCTTTCTTT.

CDR3 bases: TGTGCCAGCAGCCAAGTAGGGGGCAGGGGGCTCTCACCCCTCCACTTT. This encodes CASSQVGGRGLSPLHF. The chain links TRBV3-1 (or the pseudogene TRBV3-2) to TRBJ1-6, with 8 bases fitting TRBD1. The germline gives CDR1 LGHDT, CDR2 YNNKEL (reference sequence). V lost 1 base and J lost 10; bases outside the gene matches: 9. This CDR3 spans 16 amino acids.